This T cell receptor beta chain was documented in a study of blood T cell repertoires in COVID-19. The overall study: Collection of acute and convalescent COVID-19 samples took place in the United States, Italy and Spain. Sources were T cells, B-cell-depleted T cells, or PBMCs; the material itself was cDNA or gDNA.

As handled by the study authors: Counts of nucleated cells, estimated from reference gene primer amplification, were obtained. Repertoires were generated with immunoSEQ multiplex PCR, while TCRdb's copy carries only in-frame clones and drops some. V, J and clone size were drawn from that table, and D and trimming were deduced from the DNA. The sample includes just over 90,000 clones, less than 85% of them seen just once. CDR3 length equals 16 residues. The trim removed 0 bases at V and 6 bases at J, leaving 6 bases unmatched. Germline V gene lookup returns CDR1 WNHNN and CDR2 SYGVQD (reference sequence).

The material sequenced was peripheral blood. This TCR was sampled from a man between 65 and 80 years old with acute or convalescent COVID-19. This sequence joins TRBV10-1 and TRBJ2-3; 10 bases match TRBD1. The CDR3 here is CASSESGQGKLDTQYF. As DNA, the CDR3 is TGCGCCAGCAGTGAGTCGGGACAGGGGAAATTGGATACGCAGTATTTT.